Following are 19 T cell receptor beta chains from one sample sequenced in a study of post-analysis software for immune sequencing data. Sequencing libraries made from TCR beta cDNA carried unique molecular identifiers. A single record per CDR3 protein comes from TCRdb applying MiXCR to the PCR reads. The sample has approximately 400,000 distinct CDR3 sequences; roughly 35% are singletons. The antigens for these receptors are not known. Study findings and constraints: Controls showed lower frequencies than patients for roughly five TRBV segments, and TRBV5-6, TRBV5-1 and TRBV20-1 were among these.

The sample taken for sequencing was blood. These receptors were collected from a girl aged 10 to 17 with multiple sclerosis.

This clonotype was seen many times. The chain uses TRBV5-1 and TRBJ2-5; TRBD1 aligns across 9 bases. This CDR3 has 14 residues. The V segment lost 3 bases and the J segment 4 bases; nucleotides outside the gene matches: 4. Per the germline V gene, CDR1 is SGHRS and CDR2 is YFSETQ. The CDR3 nucleotides are TGCGCCAGCAGCTCCGGACAGGGGCGAGAGACCCAGTACTTC. It yields the protein CASSSGQGRETQYF.

The gene calls are TRBV29-1 and TRBJ2-1; the D gene is possibly TRBD2 (5 bases). CDR1 is SQVTM and CDR2 is ANQGSEA in the germline V gene. Trimming took 3 bases from V and 2 from J, leaving 8 bases between them. This CDR3 region has 13 residues. The CDR3 spells CSVEKRTYNEQFF. For the CDR3, the DNA is TGCAGCGTTGAGAAGCGGACCTACAATGAGCAGTTCTTC.

The J gene is TRBJ1-2, the V gene TRBV7-2; 8 bases agree with TRBD1. Germline V lookup: CDR1 SGHTA, CDR2 FQGNSA. V was pared by 5 bases and J by 5 bases, with 7 bases of the junction left unmatched. CDR3 length: 14 amino acids. CDR3 DNA: TGTGCCAGCAGCCCCGACAGGGGAGGGTATGGCTACACCTTC. Translating gives CASSPDRGGYGYTF. The full variable domain, rest sourced from reference TRBV7-2 and TRBJ1-2, is GAGVSQSPSNKVTEKGKDVELRCDPISGHTALYWYRQSLGQGLEFLIYFQGNSAPDKSGLPSDRFSAERTGGSVSTLTIQRTQQEDSAVYLCASSPDRGGYGYTFGSGTRLTVV.

With respect to this clonotype: The CDR3 does not close with the conserved phenylalanine or tryptophan, likely indicating a read error. The chain carries TRBV7-7 and TRBJ2-3, with D tentatively TRBD1 or TRBD2 (5 bases each). The CDR3 is made up of 15 amino acids. CDR1 is SSHAT, CDR2 FNYEAQ, per germline (reference sequence). The CDR3 sequence: CASSLLGDRSDTQYL. Here the CDR3 DNA reads TGTGCTAGCAGCCTTTTGGGGGATAGATCAGATACGCAGTATTTA.

The chain joins TRBV29-1 to TRBJ1-1; tentatively, D is TRBD1 (6 bases). The CDR3 spans 13 residues. Deletions cut 7 bases from V and 3 bases from J, with 15 bases between. CDR1 and CDR2 from the germline V gene are SQVTM and ANQGSEA. DNA of the CDR3: TGCAGCGCCGAGGGGGGAGTGGACACTGAAGCTTTCTTT. Residues: CSAEGGVDTEAFF.

The rearrangement links TRBV7-9 to TRBJ2-3; 10 positions match TRBD2. Losses at the gene ends were 5 bases for V and 5 bases for J; bases not matched to a gene: 7. Germline assignment: CDR1 SEHNR and CDR2 FQNEAQ (reference sequence). There are 15 residues in the CDR3. The CDR3 region is CASSTSGGAGDTQYF. Written as DNA, the CDR3 is TGTGCCAGCAGCACCAGCGGGGGGGCCGGAGATACGCAGTATTTT.

There are a few counts of this clonotype. This chain connects TRBV6-6 to TRBJ1-6; no clear D gene. V lost 0 bases and J 12 bases, leaving 15 bases between the germline ends. From germline, CDR1 is MNHNY and CDR2 SVGAGI (reference sequence). This CDR3 spans 15 amino acids. The CDR3 region is CASSYSGIPGGPLHF. CDR3 bases: TGTGCCAGCAGTTACTCCGGGATCCCTGGAGGACCCCTCCACTTT.

The chain combines TRBV15 with TRBJ2-7; no definite D call. V shed 1 base and J shed 1 base, with 14 bases lying between them. The CDR3 is 16 amino acids. Germline CDR1 is LNHNV and CDR2 is YYDKDF (reference sequence). Here the CDR3 reads CATSRGQVGVSYEQYF. The CDR3 DNA reads TGTGCCACCAGCAGAGGTCAGGTAGGAGTATCCTACGAGCAGTACTTC.

With regard to this clonotype: With a much larger clone just one base away, this may be a read error. For the CDR3, the DNA is TGTGCCGGCAGCTCGGGACAGCCTAATGAGCAGTTCTTC. This encodes CAGSSGQPNEQFF. V and J are TRBV7-3 and TRBJ2-1; 7 bases are a match to TRBD1. Germline V lookup: CDR1 SGHTA, CDR2 FQGTGA. There are 13 residues in the CDR3. Supplemented by reference TRBV7-3 and TRBJ2-1, the full variable domain reads GAGVSQTPSNKVTEKGKYVELRCDPISGHTALYWYRQSLGQGPEFLIYFQGTGAADDSGLPNDRFFAVRPEGSVSTLKIQRTERGDSAVYLCAGSSGQPNEQFFGPGTRLTVL.

This sequence joins TRBV4-1 and TRBJ1-3; D is undetermined. V shed 0 bases and J shed 3 bases, with 3 bases lying between them. CDR1 MGHRA and CDR2 YSYEKL come from the germline V gene. The CDR3 has 13 residues. The CDR3 DNA reads TGCGCCAGCAGCCAAGAGGATGGAAACACCATATATTTT. It is translated as CASSQEDGNTIYF.

J is TRBJ2-3 and V is TRBV24-1, with 7 bases aligning to TRBD1. J lost 2 bases, V lost 3 bases, and 7 bases had no gene match. The CDR3 spans 16 residues. The germline V gene encodes CDR1 KGHDR and CDR2 SFDVKD. For the CDR3, the DNA is TGTGCCACCAGTGATCAGAGACAGGGCGACACAGATACGCAGTATTTT. Amino acid sequence: CATSDQRQGDTDTQYF.

V and J are TRBV10-3 and TRBJ1-1; 8 bases map to TRBD1. The CDR3 extends over 15 amino acids. Germline V gene lookup returns CDR1 ENHRY and CDR2 SYGVKD. After removal of 3 bases from V and 7 bases from J, the junction contained 10 bases not matched to a gene. The CDR3 DNA is TGTGCCATCAGTGACCTCGGACAGGGCCGAGATGAAGCTTTCTTT. This codes for CAISDLGQGRDEAFF.

The chain is built from TRBV30 and TRBJ1-1; D is unresolved. CDR3 length: 13 residues. Trimming took off 0 bases at V and 3 bases at J, with 8 bases between the two ends. Germline CDR1 reads GTSNPN; CDR2 reads SVGIG (reference sequence). CDR3 nucleotides: TGTGCCTGGAGTGTACACGGCTACACTGAAGCTTTCTTT. It is translated as CAWSVHGYTEAFF.

The chain carries TRBV5-1 and TRBJ1-2; possibly TRBD1 for D (5 bases). The germline V gene has CDR1 SGHRS and CDR2 YFSETQ. This CDR3 spans 15 amino acids. V dropped 6 bases and J dropped 1 base, with 16 bases sitting between them. CDR3 nucleotide sequence: TGCGCCAGCAAGGAAAGCAGGGCTGATAACTATGGCTACACCTTC. This codes for CASKESRADNYGYTF.

The chain uses TRBV7-2 and TRBJ1-2; 7 nucleotides align to TRBD1. The germline gives CDR1 SGHTA, CDR2 FQGNSA. The CDR3 length is 13 residues. V trimming: 6 bases; J trimming: 8 bases; junction bases outside the gene matches: 9. Here the CDR3 reads CASSLDRRRGYTF. The CDR3 DNA follows: TGTGCCAGCAGTCTGGACAGGCGGAGGGGCTACACCTTC. The variable domain in full, with the rest retrieved from reference TRBV7-2 and TRBJ1-2, is GAGVSQSPSNKVTEKGKDVELRCDPISGHTALYWYRQSLGQGLEFLIYFQGNSAPDKSGLPSDRFSAERTGGSVSTLTIQRTQQEDSAVYLCASSLDRRRGYTFGSGTRLTVV.

This chain links TRBV10-3 with TRBJ2-3, with 7 bases matching TRBD1. This CDR3 contains 15 residues. The V segment lost 6 bases and the J segment 2 bases; nucleotides outside the gene matches: 8. CDR1 ENHRY and CDR2 SYGVKD come from the germline V gene. The CDR3 DNA reads TGTGCCATCAGAAAGGGGGCTAGTGACACAGATACGCAGTATTTT. Amino acids: CAIRKGASDTDTQYF.

The chain uses TRBV24-1 and TRBJ2-1; 7 positions match TRBD1. The CDR3 length is 15 residues. Trimming took 7 bases from V and 5 from J; bases not matched to a gene: 10. CDR1 is KGHDR and CDR2 is SFDVKD in the germline V gene. CDR3 region: CATSPRQGIDNEQFF. The CDR3 nucleotides are TGTGCCACCAGCCCTAGACAGGGAATAGACAATGAGCAGTTCTTC.

This clonotype was recorded a few times. The chain has TRBV20-1 and TRBJ2-1; 12 nucleotides line up with TRBD2. CDR1 is DFQATT, CDR2 SNEGSKA, per germline (reference sequence). This CDR3 is 15 amino acids long. V lost 0 bases and J lost 8; bases outside the gene matches: 5. For the CDR3, the DNA is TGCAGTGCTAGAGATACTAGCGGGGGGATATATGAGCAGTTCTTC. It yields the protein CSARDTSGGIYEQFF.

This clonotype was seen repeatedly, ten times or more. The genes are TRBV6-1 and TRBJ2-7; D gene ambiguous. V lost 1 base and J lost 2, with 6 bases in between. Germline-derived CDR1 and CDR2 are MNHNS and SASEGT. CDR3 size: 13 residues. CDR3 nucleotides: TGTGCCAGCAGTGAAGGGTCTGCCTACGAGCAGTACTTC. Protein: CASSEGSAYEQYF.